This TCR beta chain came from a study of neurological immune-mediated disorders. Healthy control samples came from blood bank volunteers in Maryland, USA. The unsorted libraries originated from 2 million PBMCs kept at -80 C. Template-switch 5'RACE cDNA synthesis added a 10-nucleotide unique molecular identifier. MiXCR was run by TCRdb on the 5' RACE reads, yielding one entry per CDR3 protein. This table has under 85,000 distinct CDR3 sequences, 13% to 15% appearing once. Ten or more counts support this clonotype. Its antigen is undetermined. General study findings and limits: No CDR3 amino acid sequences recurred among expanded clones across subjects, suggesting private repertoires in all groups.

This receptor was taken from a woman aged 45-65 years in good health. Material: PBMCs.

The CDR3 nucleotides read TGTGCCAGCAGCCCGGGACAGCTGTACAATGAGCAGTTCTTC. This translates into CASSPGQLYNEQFF. This rearrangement joins TRBV7-3 to TRBJ2-1; 7 bases are shared with TRBD1. The germline gives CDR1 SGHTA, CDR2 FQGTGA. J lost 4 bases, V lost 5 bases, and 5 bases had no gene match. The CDR3 has 14 residues.